This T cell receptor beta chain was retrieved from a study of Ad26.COV2.S vaccination and SARS-CoV-2 variants. Overall study context: The donor participated in the COV1001 trial, in its Ad26.COV2.S arm. Doses of Ad26.COV2.S were injected into muscle once or twice, 56 days apart.

Described treatment: some 20 received Ad26.COV2.S at low or high dose, single or two shots; several received placebo; per-sample allocation not given. On day 63 after the first injection, vaccine and placebo recipients gave samples. It was an adult aged 18-55 years in Boston who was the donor. Clones were sequenced by immunoSEQ multiplex PCR, and TCRdb holds only the in-frame ones, with some missing. The sample has hundreds of thousands of clones, 80% to 90% seen once. Looked up from germline, CDR1 is LGHDT and CDR2 is YNNKEL (reference sequence). The CDR3 sequence is 15 residues long. The ends were cut back, 1 base at V and 0 bases at J, with 9 bases in the middle. As to this clone: Its antigen is not known.

Whole-study findings and limits: Total T cell responses may have been underestimated by the TCR breadth and depth analyses.

Sequenced here: peripheral blood, sampled in a trial of Ad26.COV2.S vaccine versus placebo. The receptor was isolated from a person aged 18 to 65 who received the Ad26.COV2.S COVID-19 vaccine or a placebo. The chain joins TRBV3-1 (or the pseudogene TRBV3-2) to TRBJ1-1; D is unclear. The CDR3 DNA follows: TGTGCCAGCAGCCAAGGGCACAGCATGAACACTGAAGCTTTCTTT. This translates into CASSQGHSMNTEAFF.